This TCR beta chain stems from a study of blood T cell repertoires in COVID-19. Study details: T cells, B-cell-depleted T cells, or PBMCs provided the cDNA or gDNA that served as material.

Clones were sequenced by immunoSEQ multiplex PCR, and TCRdb holds only the in-frame ones, with some missing. The sample includes more than 250,000 clones, roughly 80% of them seen just once. The TCR was taken from a man between 40 and 49 years old who had been exposed to COVID-19. The sample was PBMCs or T cells enriched from blood (not recorded which).

Here the CDR3 reads CASGREGDKETQYF. For the CDR3, the DNA is TGCGCCAGCGGGCGGGAGGGCGATAAGGAGACCCAGTACTTC. The chain joins TRBV5-1 to TRBJ2-5, with 9 bases matching TRBD2. The V and J ends lost 7 bases and 5 bases, in that order; junction bases with no gene match: 9. The CDR3 contains 14 residues. Germline loops: CDR1 SGHRS, CDR2 YFSETQ.